The 24 T cell receptor beta chains below were found in one sample sequenced in a study of cytomegalovirus exposure and HLA in healthy donors. The PCR ran on 60 Vbeta and 13 Jbeta primers. Assay used: immunoSEQ multiplex PCR; TCRdb lists only in-frame clones, some missing. This table has approximately 130,000 clones, 70% to 80% appearing once. The sample was PBMCs. The receptors were gathered from a woman between 45 and 60 years old in good health and CMV-seropositive.

This clone was found once. J is TRBJ1-1 and V is TRBV11-3, with TRBD1 matching over 12 bases. This CDR3 is 18 amino acids long. Losses at the gene ends were 0 bases for V and 0 bases for J; bases not matched to a gene: 5. The V gene's germline CDR1 is SGHNT and CDR2 YENEEA. Here the CDR3 reads CASSLDPGQGALNTEAFF. The DNA for the CDR3 is TGTGCCAGCAGCTTAGATCCGGGACAGGGGGCTTTGAACACTGAAGCTTTCTTT.

The rearrangement links TRBV25-1 to TRBJ2-3; D not certain. This CDR3 region has 15 residues. In germline, CDR1 is MGHDK, CDR2 SYGVNS. Trimming pared 0 bases from V and 4 bases from J, leaving 11 bases between. CDR3 region: CASSEYRLQADTQYF. The DNA for the CDR3 is TGTGCCAGCAGTGAATACCGGCTCCAGGCAGATACGCAGTATTTT.

The chain carries TRBV11-3 and TRBJ1-1; D is possibly TRBD1 (6 bases). V lost 0 bases, J lost 3 bases, and 11 bases lay in between. The germline gives CDR1 SGHNT, CDR2 YENEEA. The CDR3 is made up of 15 amino acids. CDR3 in amino acids: CASSLDSGVYTEAFF. CDR3 sequence (DNA): TGTGCCAGCAGCTTAGACTCAGGGGTCTACACTGAAGCTTTCTTT.

The rearrangement uses TRBV19 and TRBJ1-2; D is undetermined. CDR1 and CDR2 from the germline V gene are LNHDA and SQIVND (reference sequence). The length of the CDR3 is 11 residues. V was clipped by 6 bases and J by 7 bases, with 9 bases between them. CDR3 region: CASREGSGYTF. The CDR3 nucleotides are TGTGCCAGTAGAGAAGGGAGTGGCTACACCTTC.

This chain links TRBV19 with TRBJ2-1, with 9 positions matching TRBD2. Looked up from germline, CDR1 is LNHDA and CDR2 is SQIVND (reference sequence). The CDR3 sequence is 16 residues long. DNA for the CDR3: TGTGCGACTAGCGGCTTATTGTCCAGCTCCTACAATGAGCAGTTCTTC. It translates to CATSGLLSSSYNEQFF.

The J gene is TRBJ2-1, the V gene TRBV4-2, with D maybe TRBD2 (6 bases). The CDR3 totals 14 residues. In germline, CDR1 is LGHNA, CDR2 YNFKEQ. Trimming cost V 4 bases and J 12 bases, with 19 bases left between them. In DNA form, the CDR3 reads TGTGCCAGCAGCCCGCTACCGGGAGTCCTGGCGCAGTTCTTC. Its protein is CASSPLPGVLAQFF.

The rearrangement uses TRBV18 and TRBJ2-7, with D possibly matching TRBD1 (6 bases). The CDR3 covers 13 residues. V dropped 6 bases and J dropped 0 bases, with 9 bases sitting between them. Germline CDR1 KGHSH, CDR2 LQKENI. CDR3 DNA sequence: TGTGCCAGCTCGTCGGACAGCTCCTACGAGCAGTACTTC. Protein product: CASSSDSSYEQYF.

This clone was detected only a few times. The genes are TRBV7-2 and TRBJ2-1, with 9 bases fitting TRBD2. Germline V gives CDR1 SGHTA, CDR2 FQGNSA. The CDR3 spans 14 residues. Trimming cost V 5 bases and J 6 bases; bases outside gene matches: 5. Here the CDR3 reads CASSISGGRNEQFF. The CDR3 bases are TGTGCCAGCAGCATTAGCGGGGGACGCAATGAGCAGTTCTTC.

This clone has just one count. The chain joins TRBV4-3 to TRBJ2-2; a possible D gene is TRBD2 (6 bases). The germline V gene has CDR1 LGHNA and CDR2 YSLEER. The CDR3 sequence is 21 residues long. Trimming cost V 0 bases and J 1 base, with 24 bases left between them. The CDR3 loop is CASSQEGGAGRTPVNTGELFF. The CDR3 bases are TGCGCCAGCAGCCAAGAGGGCGGCGCGGGGCGAACCCCTGTGAACACCGGGGAGCTGTTTTTT.

This clone was seen only a few times. The chain has TRBV10-3 and TRBJ1-4; 7 bases line up with TRBD1. Germline V CDR1 and CDR2: ENHRY, SYGVKD. CDR3 length equals 14 residues. With V trimmed by 0 bases and J by 8 bases, 3 bases remained unmatched. CDR3 loop: CAISESAGGEKLFF. The CDR3 coding sequence is TGTGCCATCAGTGAGTCGGCAGGGGGGGAAAAACTGTTTTTT.

The gene calls are TRBV7-2 and TRBJ2-3; 9 bases match TRBD2. Germline CDR1 SGHTA, CDR2 FQGNSA. CDR3 size: 15 residues. V trimming: 4 bases; J trimming: 2 bases; junction bases outside the gene matches: 4. CDR3 sequence: CASSWRGGVTDTQYF. CDR3 nucleotide sequence: TGTGCCAGCAGCTGGCGGGGGGGCGTCACAGATACGCAGTATTTT.

V usage is TRBV5-1 and J usage is TRBJ1-6, with 9 bases aligning to TRBD1. This CDR3 is 15 amino acids long. CDR1 and CDR2 from the germline V gene are SGHRS and YFSETQ. J was trimmed by 7 bases and V by 4 bases; bases with no gene match: 6. In nucleotides, the CDR3 is TGCGCCAGCAGCACTGGGACAGGGCCCAATTCACCCCTCCACTTT. Translation: CASSTGTGPNSPLHF. Full variable domain (rest looked up from reference TRBV5-1 and TRBJ1-6): KAGVTQTPRYLIKTRGQQVTLSCSPISGHRSVSWYQQTPGQGLQFLFEYFSETQRNKGNFPGRFSGRQFSNSRSEMNVSTLELGDSALYLCASSTGTGPNSPLHFGNGTRLTVT.

This chain connects TRBV7-3 to TRBJ2-3; 7 bases match TRBD2. Trimming took 3 bases from V and 0 from J; bases not matched to a gene: 6. The germline gives CDR1 SGHTA, CDR2 FQGTGA. The length of the CDR3 is 16 residues. The CDR3 here is CASSFNGGTSTDTQYF. In nucleotides, the CDR3 is TGTGCCAGCAGCTTTAACGGGGGGACTAGCACAGATACGCAGTATTTT.

This clone came up a few times. The chain carries TRBV2 and TRBJ2-5; 7 positions match TRBD1. V lost 6 bases to trimming and J lost 2 bases; unmatched junction nucleotides: 6. Germline CDR1 and CDR2: SNHLY and FYNNEI. The CDR3 runs to 14 residues. This chain's CDR3 is CASSDRTGQETQYF. Written as DNA, the CDR3 is TGTGCCAGCAGCGACAGGACAGGACAAGAGACCCAGTACTTC.

This clone was observed once. This rearrangement joins TRBV6-5 to TRBJ1-2, with TRBD1 identical over 9 bases. Germline V gives CDR1 MNHEY, CDR2 SVGAGI. Germline trimming cut 0 bases from V and 6 bases from J; bases unmatched to any gene: 5. This CDR3 is 15 amino acids long. The CDR3 bases are TGTGCCAGCAGTTACTCTCGGGACAGGGTCAATGGCTACACCTTC. Protein sequence: CASSYSRDRVNGYTF.

This clone was found a few times. This chain links TRBV2 with TRBJ2-3, with 7 bases that match TRBD1. From germline, CDR1 is SNHLY and CDR2 FYNNEI. V lost 10 bases to trimming and J lost 4 bases; unmatched junction nucleotides: 17. This CDR3 is 16 amino acids long. The CDR3 DNA sequence: TGTGCCATCACCCCGTGGCGGACAGGCGGTGCAGATACGCAGTATTTT. The encoded protein is CAITPWRTGGADTQYF.

The chain recombines TRBV2 with TRBJ2-5, with 8 bases that match TRBD1. The CDR3 sequence is 13 residues long. V shed 6 bases and J 5 bases; nucleotides not matched to a gene: 5. Germline lookup yields CDR1 SNHLY and CDR2 FYNNEI. CDR3: CASSQRQGETQYF. CDR3 in DNA: TGTGCCAGCAGCCAAAGACAGGGGGAGACCCAGTACTTC.

CDR3 DNA sequence: TGTGCCAGCACCGACAGAGAAGTCTATGGCTACACCTTC. This encodes CASTDREVYGYTF. This rearrangement joins TRBV7-9 to TRBJ1-2, with a tentative D call TRBD1 (5 bases). Germline CDR1 reads SEHNR; CDR2 reads FQNEAQ (reference sequence). CDR3 length equals 13 residues. The germline V and J ends were trimmed by 7 bases and 4 bases, with 13 bases remaining between them.

There are a few counts of this clone. The rearrangement joins TRBV14 to TRBJ2-5, with a possible D match to TRBD2 (6 bases). Germline V gives CDR1 SGHDN, CDR2 FVKESK. V gave up 1 base and J gave up 0 bases, with 12 bases separating them. The CDR3 has 16 residues. The CDR3 DNA sequence: TGTGCCAGCAGCCAAGGGTCGGCGGGGTACCAAGAGACCCAGTACTTC. As protein: CASSQGSAGYQETQYF. Using reference TRBV14 and TRBJ2-5 for the parts outside the CDR3, the full variable domain is EAGVTQFPSHSVIEKGQTVTLRCDPISGHDNLYWYRRVMGKEIKFLLHFVKESKQDESGMPNNRFLAERTGGTYSTLKVQPAELEDSGVYFCASSQGSAGYQETQYFGPGTRLLVL.

This chain connects TRBV9 to TRBJ2-5; D is unresolved. V was clipped by 0 bases and J by 4 bases, with 7 bases between them. Germline values: CDR1 SGDLS, CDR2 YYNGEE. There are 13 residues in the CDR3. CDR3 sequence reads: CASSVVTGETQYF. CDR3 sequence (DNA): TGTGCCAGCAGCGTAGTGACTGGAGAGACCCAGTACTTC.

This clone was seen more than once but under ten times. This sequence joins TRBV10-3 and TRBJ1-5; D possibly corresponds to TRBD1 (6 bases). This CDR3 has 14 amino acids. V was trimmed by 2 bases and J by 6 bases, leaving 11 bases between them. Germline CDR1 and CDR2: ENHRY and SYGVKD. The CDR3 spells CAISEAGGSQPQHF. The DNA for the CDR3 is TGTGCCATCAGTGAGGCGGGGGGCAGTCAGCCCCAGCATTTT.

The chain has TRBV5-1 and TRBJ2-3; 7 bases agree with TRBD1. Germline V gene lookup returns CDR1 SGHRS and CDR2 YFSETQ. Trimming took 4 bases from V and 1 from J; bases not matched to a gene: 0. CDR3 size: 13 residues. Here the CDR3 DNA reads TGCGCCAGCAGCGGACAGGGCACAGATACGCAGTATTTT. Amino acids: CASSGQGTDTQYF.

This clone was counted a single time. The CDR3 region has the DNA TGTGCCAGCAGCTTAGGAGGGACAGGGAAAGTGGACTATGGCTACACCTTC. This gives the protein CASSLGGTGKVDYGYTF. The gene calls are TRBV7-9 and TRBJ1-2, with 9 nucleotides matching TRBD1. The CDR3 extends over 17 amino acids. The trim removed 1 base at V and 3 bases at J, leaving 9 bases unmatched. The germline V gene encodes CDR1 SEHNR and CDR2 FQNEAQ (reference sequence).

This sequence joins TRBV4-2 and TRBJ2-1, with 12 bases identical to TRBD2. Germline V lookup: CDR1 LGHNA, CDR2 YNFKEQ. The CDR3 runs 15 residues. Losses at the gene ends were 7 bases for V and 7 bases for J; bases not matched to a gene: 8. Here the CDR3 reads CASTRASGGANEQFF. The CDR3 DNA reads TGTGCCAGCACCCGCGCTAGCGGGGGGGCGAATGAGCAGTTCTTC.